This TCR beta chain was documented in a study of cytomegalovirus exposure and HLA in healthy donors. Profiling relied on immunoSEQ multiplex PCR, and the TCRdb table lists in-frame clones only, not all of them. The sample holds over 150,000 clones, about 89% seen once. Germline V gene sequence: CDR1 SGHRS, CDR2 YFSETQ. The V and J ends lost 5 bases and 4 bases, in that order; junction bases with no gene match: 11. This CDR3 is built from 16 residues. Material for sequencing was PBMCs. V is TRBV5-1 and J is TRBJ2-1; the match to TRBD1 covers 8 bases. The receptor's source is a woman between 18 and 30 years old in good health and CMV-seropositive. In nucleotides, the CDR3 is TGCGCCAGCAGTTCCTCAGGGGGCGGATTGTACAATGAGCAGTTCTTC. As protein: CASSSSGGGLYNEQFF.